These 10 T cell receptor beta chains share one sample of origin, sequenced in a study of CD8 T cells in ankylosing spondylitis. Antigens of these TCRs are unknown. TCRdb re-called the 5' RACE reads through MiXCR, storing one row per CDR3 protein. The table includes approximately 400,000 distinct CDR3 sequences, 26% detected once. Study-level points and caveats: Characteristic, it appeared, of ankylosing spondylitis blood was a TCR beta motif of fewer than 10 highly homologous variants.

What was sequenced was blood, either unsorted or a sorted T cell fraction (not recorded which). Receptor source: a male donor with ankylosing spondylitis.

This CDR3 is CASSQEQVIEKLFF. The CDR3 coding sequence is TGCGCCAGCAGCCAAGAGCAGGTGATAGAAAAACTGTTTTTT. This chain links TRBV4-1 with TRBJ1-4; D call uncertain. Looked up from germline, CDR1 is MGHRA and CDR2 is YSYEKL. The CDR3 consists of 14 residues. V was pared by 0 bases and J by 8 bases, with 10 bases between.

This clonotype was seen just once. This sequence joins TRBV3-1 and TRBJ1-2, with D possibly matching TRBD1 (5 bases). Trimming left V 4 bases short and J 7 bases short, with 16 bases between. The length of the CDR3 is 14 residues. Germline V gene sequence: CDR1 LGHDT, CDR2 YNNKEL (reference sequence). The CDR3 here is CASSPIEAGSGYTF. The CDR3 region has the DNA TGTGCCAGCAGCCCCATCGAAGCAGGGTCTGGCTACACCTTC.

The V and J genes are TRBV20-1 and TRBJ2-3; D might be TRBD2 (6 bases). This CDR3 spans 18 amino acids. The germline CDR1 and CDR2 sequences are DFQATT and SNEGSKA (reference sequence). Trimming cost V 1 base and J 7 bases, with 27 bases left between them. In DNA, the CDR3 is TGCAGTGCTAGAGCTCCCCCCGGCATGGGGACTCCCACGCATACGCAGTATTTT. Its protein product is CSARAPPGMGTPTHTQYF.

This sequence joins TRBV29-1 and TRBJ1-2; TRBD1 is a possible D gene (6 bases). The CDR3 covers 13 residues. Trimming left V 4 bases short and J 1 base short, with 10 bases between. Germline V gene sequence: CDR1 SQVTM, CDR2 ANQGSEA. The CDR3 DNA is TGCAGCGTTGGGACAGCAAATAACTATGGCTACACCTTC. Protein product: CSVGTANNYGYTF.

This clonotype was picked up a small number of times. This chain joins TRBV5-1 and TRBJ1-4; D is possibly TRBD1 (6 bases). The length of the CDR3 is 14 residues. Trimming pared 7 bases from V and 5 bases from J, leaving 15 bases between. Germline V CDR1 and CDR2: SGHRS, YFSETQ. CDR3 in DNA: TGCGCCAGCCGAAGCGGGACAAAGAATGAAAAACTGTTTTTT. Protein: CASRSGTKNEKLFF.

As for this clonotype: An end of the junction does not agree with germline; a read error may underlie this. CDR3 protein: CASSLAGGPGNEQFF. CDR3 coding DNA: TGTGCCAGCAGCCTAGCGGGAGGGCCCGGCAATGAGCAGTTCTTC. The chain carries TRBV7-9 and TRBJ2-1; 12 nucleotides line up with TRBD2. This CDR3 is 15 amino acids long. Looked up from germline, CDR1 is SEHNR and CDR2 is FQNEAQ (reference sequence).

This clonotype was observed a few times. The chain joins TRBV6-1 to TRBJ2-4; D is uncertain. The CDR3 is 14 residues long. V lost 10 bases and J 0 bases, leaving 13 bases between the germline ends. Germline assignment: CDR1 MNHNS and CDR2 SASEGT. The CDR3 DNA reads TGTGCCACCCGAACCTCTGTAGCCAAAAACATTCAGTACTTC. It is translated as CATRTSVAKNIQYF.

The chain links TRBV4-1 to TRBJ2-1; the match to TRBD2 covers 7 bases. Trimming cost V 1 base and J 9 bases; bases outside gene matches: 9. The CDR3 runs to 15 residues. Looked up from germline, CDR1 is MGHRA and CDR2 is YSYEKL. CDR3 sequence (DNA): TGCGCCAGCAGCCAAGGTTCCGGGAGGAGGGGTGAGCAGTTCTTC. It is translated as CASSQGSGRRGEQFF.

The J gene is TRBJ1-5, the V gene TRBV5-8; no firm D call. Germline V gene lookup returns CDR1 SGHTS and CDR2 YDEGEE. CDR3 length: 13 amino acids. Deletions cut 0 bases from V and 7 bases from J, with 8 bases between. The DNA of the CDR3 is TGTGCCAGCAGCTTGGGGAAAAGACAGCCCCAGCATTTT. This gives the protein CASSLGKRQPQHF.

The rearrangement links TRBV12-3 or TRBV12-4 to TRBJ2-3; D gene unclear. This CDR3 has 16 residues. Trimming took off 3 bases at V and 2 bases at J, with 15 bases between the two ends. The CDR3 region has the DNA TGTGCCAGCAGTTTGGGTTCGCGGAAGCCCACAGATACGCAGTATTTT. Its protein product is CASSLGSRKPTDTQYF.